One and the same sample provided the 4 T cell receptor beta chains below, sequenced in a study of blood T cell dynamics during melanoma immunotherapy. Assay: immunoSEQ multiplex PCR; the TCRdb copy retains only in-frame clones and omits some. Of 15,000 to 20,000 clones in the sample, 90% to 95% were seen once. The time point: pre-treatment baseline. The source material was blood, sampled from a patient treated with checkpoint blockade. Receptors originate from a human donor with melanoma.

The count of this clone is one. CDR3 in DNA: TGTGCCAGCAGCCAGCAGGGGACCTACAATGAGCAGTTCTTC. It yields the protein CASSQQGTYNEQFF. The chain joins TRBV9 to TRBJ2-1, with a weak D call TRBD1 (6 bases). The CDR3 spans 14 residues. Trimming removed 4 bases from V and 2 bases from J, with 10 bases in between. From germline, CDR1 is SGDLS and CDR2 YYNGEE.

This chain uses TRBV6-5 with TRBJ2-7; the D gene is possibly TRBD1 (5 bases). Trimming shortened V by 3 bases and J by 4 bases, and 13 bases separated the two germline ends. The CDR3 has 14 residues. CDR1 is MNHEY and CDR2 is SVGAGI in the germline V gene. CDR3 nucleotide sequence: TGTGCCAGCAGTTATCGCCAGGGCCCTTACGAGCAGTACTTC. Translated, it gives CASSYRQGPYEQYF.

CDR3: CASSPGQGAYEQYF. The CDR3 DNA follows: TGTGCCAGCAGCCCGGGACAGGGGGCCTACGAGCAGTACTTC. J is TRBJ2-7 and V is TRBV9, with 11 bases that match TRBD1. The CDR3 extends over 14 amino acids. J lost 2 bases, V lost 4 bases, and 2 bases had no gene match. Germline loops: CDR1 SGDLS, CDR2 YYNGEE.

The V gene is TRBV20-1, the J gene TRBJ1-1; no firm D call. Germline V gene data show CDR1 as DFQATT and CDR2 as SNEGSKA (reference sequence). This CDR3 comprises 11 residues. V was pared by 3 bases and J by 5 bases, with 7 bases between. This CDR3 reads CSASGGTEAFF. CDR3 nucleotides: TGCAGTGCTAGCGGAGGAACTGAAGCTTTCTTT.